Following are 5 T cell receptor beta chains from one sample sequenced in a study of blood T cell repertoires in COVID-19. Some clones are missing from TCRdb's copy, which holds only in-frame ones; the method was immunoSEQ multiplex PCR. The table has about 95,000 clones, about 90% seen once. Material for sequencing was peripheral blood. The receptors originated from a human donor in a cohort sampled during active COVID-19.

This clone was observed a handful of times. The CDR3 region is CAWSPGTASNQPQHF. The CDR3 DNA follows: TGTGCCTGGAGTCCGGGGACAGCGAGCAATCAGCCCCAGCATTTT. The rearrangement uses TRBV30 and TRBJ1-5, with 7 bases lining up with TRBD1. The CDR3 extends over 15 amino acids. Germline CDR1 reads GTSNPN; CDR2 reads SVGIG (reference sequence). The J segment lost 1 base and the V segment lost 2 bases, leaving 5 bases of the junction unmatched.

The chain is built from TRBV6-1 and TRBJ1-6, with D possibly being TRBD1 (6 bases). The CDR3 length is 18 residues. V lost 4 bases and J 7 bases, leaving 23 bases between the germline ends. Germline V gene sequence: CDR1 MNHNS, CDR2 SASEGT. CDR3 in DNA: TGTGCCAGCAGTGCCCGGGGGGAGGGGGGCATGAAGAATTCACCCCTCCACTTT. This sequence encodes CASSARGEGGMKNSPLHF.

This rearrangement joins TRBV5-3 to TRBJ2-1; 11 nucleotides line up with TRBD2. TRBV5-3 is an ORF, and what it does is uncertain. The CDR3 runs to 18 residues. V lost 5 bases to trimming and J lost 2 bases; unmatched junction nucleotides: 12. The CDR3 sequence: CARSRASGGHGTYNEQFF. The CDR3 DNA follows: TGTGCCAGAAGTAGGGCTAGCGGGGGGCATGGAACCTACAATGAGCAGTTCTTC.

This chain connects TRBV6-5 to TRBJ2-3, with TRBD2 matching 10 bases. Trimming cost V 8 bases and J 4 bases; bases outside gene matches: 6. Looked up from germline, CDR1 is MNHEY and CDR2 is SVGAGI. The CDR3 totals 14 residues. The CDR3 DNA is TGTGCCAGCGCAACTAGCGGGGACCCAGATACGCAGTATTTT. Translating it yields CASATSGDPDTQYF.

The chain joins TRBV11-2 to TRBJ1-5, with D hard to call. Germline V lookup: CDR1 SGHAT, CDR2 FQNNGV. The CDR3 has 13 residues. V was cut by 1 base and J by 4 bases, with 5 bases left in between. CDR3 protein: CASSLGQNQPQHF. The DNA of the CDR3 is TGTGCCAGCAGCTTAGGTCAGAATCAGCCCCAGCATTTT.